This is a list of T cell receptor beta chains from one sample in a study of cytotoxic CD8 clonotypes in ibrutinib-treated CLL. Data came from immunoSEQ multiplex PCR; TCRdb stores just in-frame clones and leaves some out. The sample lists about 130,000 clones, 80% to 90% occurring once. The specimen was PBMCs, collected after 24 months of ibrutinib treatment. The receptors come from a human donor with chronic lymphocytic leukemia. Both conserved end residues are part of each CDR3. D genes are given only for firm matches. Clone sizes are given selectively: once, few, many, or a class where the clone is expanded.

>.|TRBJ2-7|TRBV7-2|.
TGTGCCAGCAGCTCCCAGAGACAGGACCCTTACTTC
CASSSQRQDPYF
>.|TRBJ2-3|TRBV11-3|.
TGTGCCAGCAGCCGAGTCGGGGCCGGGGCGGGCACAGATACGCAGTATTTT
CASSRVGAGAGTDTQYF
>.|TRBJ2-5|TRBV7-9|.
TGTGCCAGCAGCCGACGCGGGACCCAAGAGACCCAGTACTTC
CASSRRGTQETQYF
>.|TRBJ2-3|TRBV19|TRBD1
TGTGCCAGTAGCCGACAGGGGATACTGGAGGGGGGTCGCACAGATACGCAGTATTTT
CASSRQGILEGGRTDTQYF
>.|TRBJ2-7|TRBV4-2|.
TGTGCCAGCAGCCAAGATCAAGGATTGGTCTACGAGCAGTACTTC
CASSQDQGLVYEQYF
>.|TRBJ1-6|TRBV5-1|.
TGCGCCAGCAGCGTCGAAGGGTTTTTGGGTTCACCCCTCCACTTT
CASSVEGFLGSPLHF
>.|TRBJ2-7|TRBV12-5|.
TGTGCTAGTGGTTTTGGGGCGGGGGAGCAGTACTTC
CASGFGAGEQYF
>.|TRBJ2-7|TRBV4-3|.
TGCGCCAGCAGCCCAGGCGAGGATAGCTACGAGCAGTACTTC
CASSPGEDSYEQYF
>.|TRBJ2-7|TRBV4-1|.
TGCGCCAGCAGCCGAGAAGGGGGGGCCAGCTCCTACGAGCAGTACTTC
CASSREGGASSYEQYF
>.|TRBJ2-1|TRBV4-1|.
TGCGCCAGCAGCGCGACTCCCCTTGAGCAGTTCTTC
CASSATPLEQFF
>.|TRBJ2-2|TRBV4-1|.
TGCGCCAGCAGCCTGGTTGTTAACACCGGGGAGCTGTTTTTT
CASSLVVNTGELFF
>few|TRBJ1-5|TRBV28|.
TGTGCCAGCATTTCTGGCCACAATCAGCCCCAGCATTTT
CASISGHNQPQHF
>.|TRBJ1-2|TRBV11-1|.
TGTGCCAGCAGCTTACAGGGATCAGGTGGCTACACCTTC
CASSLQGSGGYTF
>.|TRBJ2-2|TRBV19|.
TGTGCCACCAGGTTACCAGACACCGGGGAGCTGTTTTTT
CATRLPDTGELFF
>.|TRBJ1-2|TRBV28|.
TGTGCCAGCAGTTTATGGGAAGTTACGGGGGCAGACTATGGCTACACCTTC
CASSLWEVTGADYGYTF
>.|TRBJ2-1|TRBV5-1|.
TGCGCCAGCAGCTTGATAGGGGACTCTAACAATGAGCAGTTCTTC
CASSLIGDSNNEQFF
>.|TRBJ1-6|TRBV28|TRBD1
TGTGCCAGCAGCTCCGGACAGGGAGGGTCCTATAATTCACCCCTCCACTTT
CASSSGQGGSYNSPLHF
>.|TRBJ1-3|TRBV2|.
TGTGCCAGCAAGGGAACTTCTGGAAACACCATATATTTT
CASKGTSGNTIYF
>.|TRBJ2-1|TRBV4-1|.
TGCGCCAGCAGCCAAGTGGGAGAGGGTGAGCAGTTCTTC
CASSQVGEGEQFF
>.|TRBJ2-5|TRBV28|.
TGTGCCAGCAGTGTCTGGGGGGCCCCCCAAGAGACCCAGTACTTC
CASSVWGAPQETQYF
>few|TRBJ2-5|TRBV5-4|TRBD2
TGTGCCAGCAGCGCCGGTGGGCGGGGGGGCCGGGAGACCCAGTACTTC
CASSAGGRGGRETQYF
>.|TRBJ1-4|TRBV27|TRBD1
TGTGCCAGCAGTACCTCGGCCGGGACAGGGATGCCCAATGAAAAACTGTTTTTT
CASSTSAGTGMPNEKLFF
>.|TRBJ1-1|TRBV4-1|TRBD1
TGCGCCAGCAGCCAAGATGACAGGGTCCCTGAAGCTTTCTTT
CASSQDDRVPEAFF
>.|TRBJ2-1|TRBV5-6|.
TGTGCCAGCAGCTTGGGTCCAGGGATCACCGTCAGCTCCTACAATGAGCAGTTCTTC
CASSLGPGITVSSYNEQFF
>.|TRBJ2-7|TRBV10-3|TRBD1
TGTGCCACTTTACAGGGGTCGCGAAACGAGCAGTACTTC
CATLQGSRNEQYF
>.|TRBJ2-3|TRBV23-1|.
TGCGCCAGCAGTATGGGTGGGGAAGATACGCAGTATTTT
CASSMGGEDTQYF
>once|TRBJ1-1|TRBV5-1|TRBD1
TGCGCCAGCAGCCAACAGGGGATGAACACTGAAGCTTTCTTT
CASSQQGMNTEAFF
>.|TRBJ2-7|TRBV19|TRBD1
TGTGCCAGTAGTGGGGGACAGGCGCTTACCTACGAGCAGTACTTC
CASSGGQALTYEQYF
>.|TRBJ1-2|TRBV5-5|.
TGTGCCAGCAGCTTGTCCCAGGGGCCCTACTATGGCTACACCTTC
CASSLSQGPYYGYTF
>.|TRBJ1-1|TRBV29-1|TRBD1
TGCAGCGTTGCACGGGACAGAGACGCCGAAGCTTTCTTT
CSVARDRDAEAFF
>.|TRBJ2-1|TRBV5-1|.
TGCGCCAGCAGCCCCACCCAAGGGGGGACCAGTAATGAGCAGTTCTTC
CASSPTQGGTSNEQFF
>.|TRBJ1-6|TRBV9|.
TGTGCCAGCAGCGTAGATGGGACTCCGAATTCACCCCTCCACTTT
CASSVDGTPNSPLHF
>.|TRBJ2-7|TRBV9|.
TGTGCCAGCAGCGGGAACAGGCCCTACGAGCAGTACTTC
CASSGNRPYEQYF
>.|TRBJ2-2|TRBV5-1|.
TGCGCCAGCAGTAAGGGGACAACCACCGGGGAGCTGTTTTTT
CASSKGTTTGELFF
>.|TRBJ2-1|TRBV15|TRBD1
TGTGCCACCAGCAGAGGACAGGGGGCTCTTAATGAGCAGTTCTTC
CATSRGQGALNEQFF
>.|TRBJ2-7|TRBV5-1|TRBD2
TGCGCCAGCAGCGCAGGACTAGCGCGCCCGGAGATCGGGGAGCAGTACTTC
CASSAGLARPEIGEQYF
>.|TRBJ1-2|TRBV6-5|.
TGTGCCAGCAGTTACCGGGCCCTTCGGGGCTACACCTTC
CASSYRALRGYTF
>.|TRBJ1-5|TRBV28|.
TGTGCCAGCAACCTACCGACTTCCTCTCATCAGCCCCAGCATTTT
CASNLPTSSHQPQHF
>.|TRBJ1-2|TRBV7-9|TRBD1
TGTGCCAGCAGCTTGTCGGTACAGGGGGGAGGCTACACCTTC
CASSLSVQGGGYTF
>.|TRBJ2-1|TRBV28|TRBD1
TGTGCCAGCAGTTTATTCAGGGACAGTAGGAATGAGCAGTTCTTC
CASSLFRDSRNEQFF
>.|TRBJ2-3|TRBV5-1|TRBD2
TGCGCCAGCAGCGCTCGACTAGCGGGGGGAAATACGCAGTATTTT
CASSARLAGGNTQYF
>.|TRBJ2-3|TRBV9|.
TGTGCCAGCAGCGTAGCTGGAGATACGCAGTATTTT
CASSVAGDTQYF
>.|TRBJ2-1|TRBV9|TRBD2
TGTGCCAGCAGCGTAGGGGGAGCGGGGCCGGCCTACAATGAGCAGTTCTTC
CASSVGGAGPAYNEQFF
>.|TRBJ1-5|TRBV7-2|TRBD1
TGTGCCAGCAGCTTGGCGACAGGGGATCAGCCCCAGCATTTT
CASSLATGDQPQHF
>.|TRBJ1-2|TRBV28|.
TGTGCCAGCGGGGGTCAGGTCTTCGGCTACACCTTC
CASGGQVFGYTF
>.|TRBJ2-1|TRBV7-2|.
TGTGCCAGCAGCTTAGATAGGTACAATGAGCAGTTCTTC
CASSLDRYNEQFF
>.|TRBJ1-1|TRBV14|.
TGTGCCAGCAGCCAAGTGCAGGGCAACACTGAAGCTTTCTTT
CASSQVQGNTEAFF
>.|TRBJ1-3|TRBV30|.
TGTGCCTGGAGTCCGGAGGGGAACACCATATATTTT
CAWSPEGNTIYF
>.|TRBJ2-7|TRBV5-1|TRBD1
TGCGCCAGCAGCTCCAGGGGGCCGGGGGCCTACGAGCAGTACTTC
CASSSRGPGAYEQYF